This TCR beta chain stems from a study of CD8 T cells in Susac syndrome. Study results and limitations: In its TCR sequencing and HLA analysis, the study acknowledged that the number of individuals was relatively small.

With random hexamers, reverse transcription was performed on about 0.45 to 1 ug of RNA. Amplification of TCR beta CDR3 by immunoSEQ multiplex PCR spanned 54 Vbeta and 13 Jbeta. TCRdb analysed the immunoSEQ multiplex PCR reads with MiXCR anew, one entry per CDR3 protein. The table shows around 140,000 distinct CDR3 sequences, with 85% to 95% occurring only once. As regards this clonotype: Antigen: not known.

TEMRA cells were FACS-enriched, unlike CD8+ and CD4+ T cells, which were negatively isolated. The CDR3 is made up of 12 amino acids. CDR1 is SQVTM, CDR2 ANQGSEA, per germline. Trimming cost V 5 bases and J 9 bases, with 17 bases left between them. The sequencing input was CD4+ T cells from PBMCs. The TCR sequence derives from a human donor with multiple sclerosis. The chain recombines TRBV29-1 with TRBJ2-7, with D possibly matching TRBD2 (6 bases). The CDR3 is CSVQFAAGGQYF. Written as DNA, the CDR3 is TGCAGCGTTCAGTTCGCGGCCGGGGGGCAGTACTTC.